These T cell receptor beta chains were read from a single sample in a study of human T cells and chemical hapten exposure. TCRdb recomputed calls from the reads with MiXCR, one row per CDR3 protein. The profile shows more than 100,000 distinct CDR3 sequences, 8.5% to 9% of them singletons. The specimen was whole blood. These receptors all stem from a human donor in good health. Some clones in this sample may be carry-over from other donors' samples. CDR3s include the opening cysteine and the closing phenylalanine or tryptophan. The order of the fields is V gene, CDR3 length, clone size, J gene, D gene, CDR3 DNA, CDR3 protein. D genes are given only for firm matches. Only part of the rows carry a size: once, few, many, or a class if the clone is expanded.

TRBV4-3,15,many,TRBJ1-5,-,TGTGCCAGCAGCCAAGATTTAGGTCCTGTGCGGCCCCAGCATTTT,CASSQDLGPVRPQHF
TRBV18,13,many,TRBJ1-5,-,TGTGCCAGCTCACCTGACAGAGATCAGCCCCAGCATTTT,CASSPDRDQPQHF
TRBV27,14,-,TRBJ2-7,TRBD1,TGTGCCAGCAGTTTTCAGGGGGCAAGGGACGAGCAGTACTTC,CASSFQGARDEQYF
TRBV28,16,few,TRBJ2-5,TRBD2,TGTGCCAGCAGTTTATATCCAGCGGGAGACCAAGAGACCCAGTACTTC,CASSLYPAGDQETQYF
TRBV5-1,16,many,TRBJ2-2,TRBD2,TGCGCCAGCAGCTTGGCTAGCGGGAGTTACACCGGGGAGCTGTTTTTT,CASSLASGSYTGELFF
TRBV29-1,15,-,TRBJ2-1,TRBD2,TGCAGCGTTGACGTAGCGGGGGGTTCCTACAATGAGCAGTTCTTC,CSVDVAGGSYNEQFF
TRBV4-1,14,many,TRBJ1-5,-,TGCGCCAGCAGCCCGGGACTTGGCAATCAGCCCCAGCATTTT,CASSPGLGNQPQHF
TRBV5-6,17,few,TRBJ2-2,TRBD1,TGTGCCAGCAAAAGGACAGGGGGCGCAGGGAACACCGGGGAGCTGTTTTTT,CASKRTGGAGNTGELFF
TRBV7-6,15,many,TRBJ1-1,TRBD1,TGTGCCAGCAGCCCAACAGGACAGGGGGGCTATGAAGCTTTCTTT,CASSPTGQGGYEAFF
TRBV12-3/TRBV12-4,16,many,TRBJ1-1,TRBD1,TGTGCCAGCAGTCTGACAGGGATAAAGACGAACACTGAAGCTTTCTTT,CASSLTGIKTNTEAFF
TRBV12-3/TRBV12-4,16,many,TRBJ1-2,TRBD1,TGTGCCAGCAGCTCCAGGGGGCGGCGGGGAAACTATGGCTACACCTTC,CASSSRGRRGNYGYTF
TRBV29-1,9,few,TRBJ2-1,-,TGCAGCGTTGAGCATGAGCAGTTCTTC,CSVEHEQFF
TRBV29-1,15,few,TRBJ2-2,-,TGCAGCGTTGAAGGAAGACAGGAGAGAACCGGGGAGCTGTTTTTT,CSVEGRQERTGELFF
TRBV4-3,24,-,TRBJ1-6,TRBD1,TGCGCCAGCAGCCAAGATCAGGGGCAGGGGGCAGGGGTAAGGGATGCGTCCTATAATTCACCCCTCCACTTT,CASSQDQGQGAGVRDASYNSPLHF
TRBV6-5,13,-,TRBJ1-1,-,TGTGCCAGCCGACAGCTCATGAACACTGAAGCTTTCTTT,CASRQLMNTEAFF
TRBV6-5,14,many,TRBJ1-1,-,TGTGCCAGCAGTTACCGTGCAGGGGACACTGAAGCTTTCTTT,CASSYRAGDTEAFF
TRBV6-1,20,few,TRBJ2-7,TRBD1,TGTGCCAGCAGTCAATACCCCCAAATTGGGCCGGGACAGGGTCCCTACGAGCAGTACTTC,CASSQYPQIGPGQGPYEQYF
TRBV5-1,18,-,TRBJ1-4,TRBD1,TGCGCCAGCAGCTTGGTGAGGACAGGTTCTCAGGCTAATGAAAAACTGTTTTTT,CASSLVRTGSQANEKLFF
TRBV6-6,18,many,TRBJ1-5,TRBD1,TGTGCCAGCAGTTACCTCTCCCCGGGACAGGGGCTTAATCAGCCCCAGCATTTT,CASSYLSPGQGLNQPQHF
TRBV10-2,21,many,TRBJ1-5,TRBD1,TGCGCCAGCAGTGAGTCCTTCCATCGAACCGGGACAGGGGGCTTCAATCAGCCCCAGCATTTT,CASSESFHRTGTGGFNQPQHF
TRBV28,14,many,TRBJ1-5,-,TGTGCCAGCAGTTTTCGACAGTCCAATCAGCCCCAGCATTTT,CASSFRQSNQPQHF
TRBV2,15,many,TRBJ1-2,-,TGTGCCAGCAGTGAAGCGCTGGCAGGGCGGTATGGCTACACCTTC,CASSEALAGRYGYTF
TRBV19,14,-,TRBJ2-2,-,TGTGCCAGTAGTATAAATGGTTTTGACGGGGAGCTGTTTTTT,CASSINGFDGELFF
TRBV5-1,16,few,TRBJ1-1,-,TGCGCCAGCAGCTCCAACGTACCGGGACAAAACACTGAAGCTTTCTTT,CASSSNVPGQNTEAFF
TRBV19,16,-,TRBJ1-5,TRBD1,TGTGCCAGTAGTATATCCAGGGGGCAGGGGGGTCAGCCCCAGCATTTT,CASSISRGQGGQPQHF
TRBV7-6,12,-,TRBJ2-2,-,TGTGCCAGTCGGGAGTACACCGGGGAGCTGTTTTTT,CASREYTGELFF
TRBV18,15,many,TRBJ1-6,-,TGTGCCAGCTCACCACCCGACCCAAGGAATTCACCCCTCCACTTT,CASSPPDPRNSPLHF
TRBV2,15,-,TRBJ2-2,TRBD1,TGTGCCAGCAGGCCGACAGGGAGAATCTCCGGGGAGCTGTTTTTT,CASRPTGRISGELFF
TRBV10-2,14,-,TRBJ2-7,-,TGCGCCAGCAGTGATGCGGGGTTCTCCTACGAGCAGTACTTC,CASSDAGFSYEQYF
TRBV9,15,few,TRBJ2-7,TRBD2,TGTGCCAGCAGCGTAAGTAGCGGGGGGGCCGACGAGCAGTACTTC,CASSVSSGGADEQYF
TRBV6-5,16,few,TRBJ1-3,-,TGTGCCAGCAGTTACTCGGTACTAGGCCCTGGAAACACCATATATTTT,CASSYSVLGPGNTIYF
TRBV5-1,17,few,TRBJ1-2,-,TGCGCCAGCAGCTTGGCCGGAGATGCGGCGGCGAACTATGGCTACACCTTC,CASSLAGDAAANYGYTF
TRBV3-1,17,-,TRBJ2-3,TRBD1,TGTGCCAGCAGCCAAGAGGGGACAGCAAGTAGCACAGATACGCAGTATTTT,CASSQEGTASSTDTQYF
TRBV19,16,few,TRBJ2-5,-,TGTGCCAGTAGTATAGCCGCGCCCTTGGCAGAAGAGACCCAGTACTTC,CASSIAAPLAEETQYF
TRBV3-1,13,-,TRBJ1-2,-,TGTGCCAGCAGCCCCGAGGGCATTTATGGCTACACCTTC,CASSPEGIYGYTF
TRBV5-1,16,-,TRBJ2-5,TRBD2,TGCGCCAGCAGCTTGGGGACTAGCGGGTTCCAAGAGACCCAGTACTTC,CASSLGTSGFQETQYF
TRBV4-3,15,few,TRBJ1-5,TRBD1,TGCGCCAGCAGCCAGTCCGGGGACAGCTATCAGCCCCAGCATTTT,CASSQSGDSYQPQHF
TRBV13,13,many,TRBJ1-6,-,TGTGCCAGCAGCGGACGAGGGGCGGGCCCCCTCCACTTT,CASSGRGAGPLHF
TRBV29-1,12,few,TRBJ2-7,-,TGCAGCGTTGAAGAGGGCGGCTACGAGCAGTACTTC,CSVEEGGYEQYF
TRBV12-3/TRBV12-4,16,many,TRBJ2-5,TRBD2,TGTGCCAGCAGTCTCCGACTAGCGGGAGCGGCAGAGACCCAGTACTTC,CASSLRLAGAAETQYF
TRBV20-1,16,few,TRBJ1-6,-,TGCAGTGCTAGAGATCTCGGGGCCTCCTATAATTCACCCCTCCACTTT,CSARDLGASYNSPLHF
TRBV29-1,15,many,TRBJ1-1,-,TGCAGCGTTGTAGATAAGGGTCCCATGAACACTGAAGCTTTCTTT,CSVVDKGPMNTEAFF
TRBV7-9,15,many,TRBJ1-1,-,TGTGCCAGCAGCTTAACCCCCTCCAGGGATGAGAGAGCTTTCTTT,CASSLTPSRDERAFF
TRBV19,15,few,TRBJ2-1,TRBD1,TGTGCCAGTAGTACCCCAGGGGGCGCGGTGGATGAGCAGTTCTTC,CASSTPGGAVDEQFF
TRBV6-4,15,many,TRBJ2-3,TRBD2,TGTGCCAGCAGTGGGACTAGCGGGGGCACAGATACGCAGTATTTT,CASSGTSGGTDTQYF